This TCR beta chain was captured by sequencing in a study of cytomegalovirus exposure and HLA in healthy donors. The germline V gene encodes CDR1 SGDLS and CDR2 YYNGEE. J gave up 7 bases and V 3 bases, and 7 bases lay outside the gene matches. This CDR3 comprises 15 residues. The PCR ran on 60 Vbeta and 13 Jbeta primers. Produced via immunoSEQ multiplex PCR; TCRdb's table is partial and in-frame only. The sample includes about 82,000 clones, approximately 64% of them seen just once. These donors counted as nominally healthy when sampled, but unrecorded immune exposures were likely. Regarding this clone: Antigen: not known.

Study-level findings and limits: Overall, around 160 TCR beta chains were annotated as cytomegalovirus-associated. Relative to the approximately 700-donor mean, N-insertions were reportedly fewer in an Asian-associated ancestry cluster in a later analysis.

The rearrangement joins TRBV9 to TRBJ2-2, with 9 bases that match TRBD1. This receptor was taken from a woman in her forties or fifties in good health and CMV-seropositive. Material for sequencing was PBMCs. CDR3 loop: CASSATGTGLGELFF. DNA for the CDR3: TGTGCCAGCAGCGCCACCGGGACAGGGCTCGGGGAGCTGTTTTTT.